Following are 11 T cell receptor beta chains from one sample sequenced in a study of shared clonotypes between healthy human individuals. Only in-frame clones appear in the TCRdb table, and some are missing; sequencing was by immunoSEQ multiplex PCR. The table has hundreds of thousands of clones, about 92% seen once; the top ten hold about 24%. Terminally differentiated effector memory CD45RA+ cells were excluded by CCR7 positive selection of CD45RO-negative cells. Sequenced: naive CD8+ T cells sorted from blood. These receptors were taken from a man aged 25 to 45 in good health.

Turning to this clone: The same CDR3 is also encoded by other DNA sequences in this sample. This chain links TRBV9 with TRBJ2-7, with D possibly being TRBD1 (6 bases). Germline V CDR1 and CDR2: SGDLS, YYNGEE. Trimming cost V 5 bases and J 3 bases, with 9 bases left between them. The CDR3 covers 12 residues. CDR3 residues: CASSPDSYEQYF. The CDR3 DNA reads TGTGCCAGCAGTCCGGACAGCTACGAGCAGTACTTC.

The table lists this clone with a few counts. The chain links TRBV19 to TRBJ1-2; no clear D gene. V lost 2 bases to trimming and J lost 8 bases, with 15 bases between them. The CDR3 sequence is 14 residues long. Germline V gives CDR1 LNHDA, CDR2 SQIVND (reference sequence). Here the CDR3 DNA reads TGTGCCAGTAGTATAATCGCAGCTTCGCTGGGCTACACCTTC. Encoded protein: CASSIIAASLGYTF.

This clone appeared a single time. J is TRBJ2-1 and V is TRBV16; tentatively, D is TRBD2 (6 bases). CDR3 size: 17 residues. Trimming left V 1 base short and J 3 bases short, with 16 bases between. Germline CDR1 KGHSY, CDR2 FQNENV. The chain's CDR3 is CASSQYLPGDSYNEQFF. In DNA, the CDR3 is TGTGCCAGCAGCCAATATTTACCGGGGGATAGCTACAATGAGCAGTTCTTC.

This chain links TRBV11-2 with TRBJ2-3; TRBD2 agrees at 7 bases. CDR1 and CDR2 from the germline V gene are SGHAT and FQNNGV. CDR3 length: 16 residues. The V gene end was trimmed by 5 bases and the J gene end by 3 bases; junction bases not matched to a gene: 11. CDR3: CASSPNPAGRTDTQYF. The CDR3 nucleotides are TGTGCCAGCAGCCCTAACCCAGCGGGAAGAACAGATACGCAGTATTTT.

This chain uses TRBV28 with TRBJ1-1; D is perhaps TRBD1 (5 bases). Germline-derived CDR1 and CDR2 are MDHEN and SYDVKM. Trimming stripped 3 bases from V and 0 bases from J, with 8 bases between. The CDR3 runs to 14 residues. The CDR3 protein is CASSFRGVNTEAFF. The CDR3 nucleotides read TGTGCCAGCAGTTTCCGGGGGGTGAACACTGAAGCTTTCTTT.

V is TRBV7-9 and J is TRBJ1-4; 8 bases match TRBD1. The CDR3 is 15 amino acids. Unmatched junction bases numbered 10, after V lost 6 bases and J lost 7 bases. The germline V gene encodes CDR1 SEHNR and CDR2 FQNEAQ (reference sequence). CDR3 sequence: CASSSGQGITEKLFF. The CDR3 region has the DNA TGTGCCAGCAGTTCCGGACAGGGAATTACTGAAAAACTGTTTTTT. The whole variable domain, filled in from reference TRBV7-9 and TRBJ1-4, reads DTGVSQNPRHKITKRGQNVTFRCDPISEHNRLYWYRQTLGQGPEFLTYFQNEAQLEKSRLLSDRFSAERPKGSFSTLEIQRTEQGDSAMYLCASSSGQGITEKLFFGSGTQLSVL.

The DNA of the CDR3 is TGTGCCAGCAGCTCCCGACTAGCGGGAGCTGTCTACGAGCAGTACTTC. It yields the protein CASSSRLAGAVYEQYF. The gene calls are TRBV7-8 and TRBJ2-5; TRBD2 agrees at 12 bases. The J call may be mistaken, given a closer DNA end match to TRBJ2-7. The CDR3 totals 16 residues. Germline values: CDR1 SGHVS, CDR2 FQNEAQ.

This chain links TRBV15 with TRBJ1-5; maybe TRBD1 (5 bases). Germline V gives CDR1 LNHNV, CDR2 YYDKDF (reference sequence). The CDR3 is 18 amino acids. V lost 0 bases, J lost 6 bases, and 21 bases lay in between. DNA of the CDR3: TGTGCCACCAGCAGAGATGGGGTTGTTTGGGGGGGTGCTCAGCCCCAGCATTTT. Amino acids: CATSRDGVVWGGAQPQHF. The full variable domain, its missing parts supplied by reference TRBV15 and TRBJ1-5, is DAMVIQNPRYQVTQFGKPVTLSCSQTLNHNVMYWYQQKSSQAPKLLFHYYDKDFNNEADTPDNFQSRRPNTSFCFLDIRSPGLGDTAMYLCATSRDGVVWGGAQPQHFGDGTRLSIL.

The chain is built from TRBV6-1 and TRBJ2-7; possible D gene TRBD2, 6 bases. V lost 2 bases to trimming and J lost 2 bases, with 13 bases between them. This CDR3 region has 15 residues. The germline gives CDR1 MNHNS, CDR2 SASEGT. CDR3 region: CASSESGLTPYEQYF. CDR3 bases: TGTGCCAGCAGTGAAAGCGGGCTGACCCCCTACGAGCAGTACTTC.

The chain recombines TRBV27 with TRBJ2-1; tentatively, D is TRBD1 (5 bases). Trimming cost V 10 bases and J 12 bases, with 16 bases left between them. Germline V gene lookup returns CDR1 MNHEY and CDR2 SMNVEV (reference sequence). This CDR3 is built from 11 residues. The CDR3 protein is CATADSRWQFF. For the CDR3, the DNA is TGTGCCACCGCAGACAGCAGGTGGCAGTTCTTC.

The J gene is TRBJ2-7, the V gene TRBV7-9; TRBD2 matches at 7 bases. V shed 5 bases and J 7 bases; nucleotides not matched to a gene: 14. CDR1 SEHNR and CDR2 FQNEAQ come from the germline V gene (reference sequence). This CDR3 is 15 amino acids long. CDR3 region: CASSSGLDAPPEQYF. The CDR3 bases are TGTGCCAGCAGCAGCGGACTAGACGCCCCTCCTGAGCAGTACTTC.